This is a list of T cell receptor beta chains from one sample in a study of a mutant IDH1 vaccine in newly diagnosed glioma. Antigens for these TCRs are unknown. The assay was immunoSEQ multiplex PCR, and TCRdb's table has in-frame clones only and misses some. The table lists about 50,000 clones, around four fifths of them singletons. The sequences come from PBMCs, collected from a glioma patient whose treatment included an IDH1 peptide vaccine. These receptor sequences come from a woman in her 50s with glioma. Each CDR3 is given with its conserved first and last residue. A D gene is named only where the DNA matches it firmly. Where a row states a size, it is once, few, many or the class of an expanded clone; other rows omit it.

d_gene: -
abundance: -
j_gene: TRBJ2-7
v_gene: TRBV10-3
CDR3aa: CAISESEGDLAYEQYF
CDR3nt: TGTGCCATCAGTGAGTCGGAGGGGGATCTCGCGTACGAGCAGTACTTC

d_gene: TRBD1
abundance: -
j_gene: TRBJ1-2
v_gene: TRBV9
CDR3aa: CASSDDRVLDYGYTF
CDR3nt: TGTGCCAGCAGCGACGACAGGGTCTTGGACTATGGCTACACCTTC

d_gene: -
abundance: few
j_gene: TRBJ1-1
v_gene: TRBV18
CDR3aa: CASSPLGGDTEAFF
CDR3nt: TGTGCCAGCTCACCTCTGGGGGGTGACACTGAAGCTTTCTTT

d_gene: -
abundance: -
j_gene: TRBJ2-7
v_gene: TRBV10-3
CDR3aa: CAINRDITYEQYF
CDR3nt: TGTGCCATCAACCGGGACATCACCTACGAGCAGTACTTC

d_gene: -
abundance: -
j_gene: TRBJ1-1
v_gene: TRBV2
CDR3aa: CASRTQVGGTEAFF
CDR3nt: TGTGCCAGCAGAACACAGGTAGGGGGAACTGAAGCTTTCTTT

d_gene: -
abundance: -
j_gene: TRBJ1-2
v_gene: TRBV5-1
CDR3aa: CASSSTGNYGYTF
CDR3nt: TGCGCCAGCAGCTCGACGGGCAACTATGGCTACACCTTC

d_gene: -
abundance: -
j_gene: TRBJ2-5
v_gene: TRBV5-1
CDR3aa: CASSLVPGQETQYF
CDR3nt: TGCGCCAGCAGCTTGGTTCCAGGCCAAGAGACCCAGTACTTC

d_gene: -
abundance: -
j_gene: TRBJ1-2
v_gene: TRBV28
CDR3aa: CASRLWDLSQNYGYTF
CDR3nt: TGTGCCAGCAGACTTTGGGACCTATCCCAAAACTATGGCTACACCTTC

d_gene: -
abundance: -
j_gene: TRBJ2-2
v_gene: TRBV4-1
CDR3aa: CASRGSGELFF
CDR3nt: TGCGCCAGCAGGGGGTCCGGGGAGCTGTTTTTT

d_gene: -
abundance: -
j_gene: TRBJ2-6
v_gene: TRBV7-6
CDR3aa: CASSTRGAGSLGANVLTF
CDR3nt: TGTGCCAGCAGCACCAGGGGGGCAGGTTCGCTGGGGGCCAACGTCCTGACTTTC

d_gene: TRBD1
abundance: -
j_gene: TRBJ1-3
v_gene: TRBV27
CDR3aa: CASSPGQGAGNTIYF
CDR3nt: TGTGCCAGCAGTCCGGGACAGGGTGCTGGAAACACCATATATTTT